This TCR beta chain came from a study of shared clonotypes between healthy human individuals. This clone was picked up one time. Its antigen is currently unknown. A far larger clone lies a single base away; this is likely a read error. The same CDR3 also results from other DNA sequences found in this sample. V was clipped by 6 bases and J by 1 base, with 10 bases between them. There are 13 residues in the CDR3. CDR1 is GTSNPN and CDR2 is SVGIG in the germline V gene (reference sequence). Findings of the study overall: Exclusively blood specimens were collected; tissue repertoires likely differ.

Unsorted PBMC replicate PCRs used 300 ng DNA, 32,000 or so T cell genomes. As originally analysed: Because ImmunoSEQ provided only junction sequences with no quality scores, the filtering differed. Sequencing used immunoSEQ multiplex PCR; TCRdb keeps in-frame clones, though not all of them. The V and J calls and clone size are taken from that table; D and trimming were inferred from the DNA. The table records 470,000 or so clones, roughly 80% of them present only once. Those who donated, Caucasian adults without exception, all lived in Nashville, Tennessee. The sequencing sample was made of PBMCs. The chain links TRBV30 to TRBJ1-3, with D hard to call. This receptor was obtained from a woman aged 40 to 50 in good health. Some clones in this sample may be carry-over from other donors' samples. CDR3 nucleotide sequence: TGTGCCTGCCACCGTGGTTCTGGAAACACCATATATTTT. This codes for CACHRGSGNTIYF.